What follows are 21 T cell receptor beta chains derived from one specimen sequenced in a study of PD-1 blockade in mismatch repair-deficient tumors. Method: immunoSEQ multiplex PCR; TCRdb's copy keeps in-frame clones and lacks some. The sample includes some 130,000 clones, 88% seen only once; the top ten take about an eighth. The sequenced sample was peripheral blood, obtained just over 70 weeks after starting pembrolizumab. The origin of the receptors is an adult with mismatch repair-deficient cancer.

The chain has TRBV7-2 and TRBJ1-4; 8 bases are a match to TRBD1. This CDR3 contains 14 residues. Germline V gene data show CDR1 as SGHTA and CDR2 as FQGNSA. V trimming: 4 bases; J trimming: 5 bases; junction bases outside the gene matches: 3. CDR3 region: CASSYRGINEKLFF. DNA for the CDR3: TGTGCCAGCAGCTACAGGGGGATCAATGAAAAACTGTTTTTT.

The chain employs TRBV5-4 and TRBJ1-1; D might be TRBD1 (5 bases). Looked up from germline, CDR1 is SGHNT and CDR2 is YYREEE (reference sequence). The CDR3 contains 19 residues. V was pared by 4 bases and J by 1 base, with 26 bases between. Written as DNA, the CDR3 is TGTGCCAGCAGCCAAGCTGGGGGAGGAGGGCCCTATAGGAACACTGAAGCTTTCTTT. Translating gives CASSQAGGGGPYRNTEAFF. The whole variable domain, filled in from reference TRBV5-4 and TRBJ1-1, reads ETGVTQSPTHLIKTRGQQVTLRCSSQSGHNTVSWYQQALGQGPQFIFQYYREEENGRGNFPPRFSGLQFPNYSSELNVNALELDDSALYLCASSQAGGGGPYRNTEAFFGQGTRLTVV.

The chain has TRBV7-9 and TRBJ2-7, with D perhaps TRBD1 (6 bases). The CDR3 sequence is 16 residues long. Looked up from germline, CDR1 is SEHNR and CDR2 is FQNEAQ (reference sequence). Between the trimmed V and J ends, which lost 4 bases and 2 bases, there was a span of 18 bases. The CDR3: CASSSTGGRSPYEQYF. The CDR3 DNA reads TGTGCCAGCAGCTCCACTGGGGGCCGCTCTCCCTACGAGCAGTACTTC. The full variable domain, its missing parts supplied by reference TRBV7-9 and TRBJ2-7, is DTGVSQNPRHKITKRGQNVTFRCDPISEHNRLYWYRQTLGQGPEFLTYFQNEAQLEKSRLLSDRFSAERPKGSFSTLEIQRTEQGDSAMYLCASSSTGGRSPYEQYFGPGTRLTVT.

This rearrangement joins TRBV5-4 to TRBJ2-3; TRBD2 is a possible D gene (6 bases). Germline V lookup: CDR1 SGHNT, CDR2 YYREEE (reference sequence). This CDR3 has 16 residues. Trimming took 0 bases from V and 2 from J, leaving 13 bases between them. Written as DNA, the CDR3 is TGTGCCAGCAGCTTGGTTGGTAGCGGCCCCACAGATACGCAGTATTTT. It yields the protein CASSLVGSGPTDTQYF.

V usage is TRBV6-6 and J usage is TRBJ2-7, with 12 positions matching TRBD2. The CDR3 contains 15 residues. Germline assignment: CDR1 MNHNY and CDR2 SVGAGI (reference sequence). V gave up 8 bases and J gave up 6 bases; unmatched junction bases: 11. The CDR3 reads CASGETSGSLREQYF. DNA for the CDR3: TGTGCCAGCGGCGAGACTAGCGGGAGTCTTCGCGAGCAGTACTTC.

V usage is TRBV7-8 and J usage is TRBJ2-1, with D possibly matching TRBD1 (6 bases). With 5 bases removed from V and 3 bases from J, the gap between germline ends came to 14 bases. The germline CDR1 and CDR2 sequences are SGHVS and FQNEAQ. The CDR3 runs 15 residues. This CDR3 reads CASSDRQDLYNEQFF. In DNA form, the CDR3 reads TGTGCCAGCAGCGATAGACAGGACCTCTACAATGAGCAGTTCTTC.

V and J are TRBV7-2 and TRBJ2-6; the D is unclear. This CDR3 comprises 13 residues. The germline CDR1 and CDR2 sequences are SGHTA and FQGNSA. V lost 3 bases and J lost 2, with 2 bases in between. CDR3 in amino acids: CASSLAGANVLTF. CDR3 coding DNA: TGTGCCAGCAGCTTGGCTGGGGCCAACGTCCTGACTTTC.

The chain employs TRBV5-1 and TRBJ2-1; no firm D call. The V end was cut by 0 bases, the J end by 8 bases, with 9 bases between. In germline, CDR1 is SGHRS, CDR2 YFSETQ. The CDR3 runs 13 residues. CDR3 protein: CASSLESKDEQFF. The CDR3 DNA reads TGCGCCAGCAGCTTGGAGTCAAAGGATGAGCAGTTCTTC.

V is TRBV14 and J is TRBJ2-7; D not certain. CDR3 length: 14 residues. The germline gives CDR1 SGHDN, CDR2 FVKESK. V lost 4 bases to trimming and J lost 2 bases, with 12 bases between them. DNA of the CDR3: TGTGCCAGCAGCCCCATAATCGGAGCCTACGAGCAGTACTTC. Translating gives CASSPIIGAYEQYF.

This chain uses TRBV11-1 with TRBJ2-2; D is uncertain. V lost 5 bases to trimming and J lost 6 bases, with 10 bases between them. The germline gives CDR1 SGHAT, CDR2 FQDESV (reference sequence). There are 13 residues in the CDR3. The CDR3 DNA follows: TGTGCCAGCAGCCACCTTTTCCCCGGGGAGCTGTTTTTT. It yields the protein CASSHLFPGELFF.

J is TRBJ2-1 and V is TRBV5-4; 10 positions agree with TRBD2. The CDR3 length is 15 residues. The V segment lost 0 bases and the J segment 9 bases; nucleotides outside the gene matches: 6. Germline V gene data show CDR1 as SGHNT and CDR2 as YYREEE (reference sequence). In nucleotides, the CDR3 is TGTGCCAGCAGCTTGGGTCTAGCGGGAGTACTTGAGCAGTTCTTC. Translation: CASSLGLAGVLEQFF. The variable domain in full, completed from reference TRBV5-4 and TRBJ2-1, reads ETGVTQSPTHLIKTRGQQVTLRCSSQSGHNTVSWYQQALGQGPQFIFQYYREEENGRGNFPPRFSGLQFPNYSSELNVNALELDDSALYLCASSLGLAGVLEQFFGPGTRLTVL.

This CDR3 reads CASSPNNEQFF. CDR3 in DNA: TGTGCCAGCTCACCCAACAATGAGCAGTTCTTC. The J gene is TRBJ2-1, the V gene TRBV18; D ambiguous. V lost 3 bases and J lost 5, with 2 bases in between. Germline V gene lookup returns CDR1 KGHSH and CDR2 LQKENI. The CDR3 runs to 11 residues.

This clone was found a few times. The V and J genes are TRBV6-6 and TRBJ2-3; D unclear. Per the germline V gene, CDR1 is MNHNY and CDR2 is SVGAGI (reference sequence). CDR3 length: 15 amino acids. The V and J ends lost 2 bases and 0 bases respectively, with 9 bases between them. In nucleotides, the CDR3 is TGTGCCAGCAGTTACACGGAGACTAGCACAGATACGCAGTATTTT. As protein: CASSYTETSTDTQYF.

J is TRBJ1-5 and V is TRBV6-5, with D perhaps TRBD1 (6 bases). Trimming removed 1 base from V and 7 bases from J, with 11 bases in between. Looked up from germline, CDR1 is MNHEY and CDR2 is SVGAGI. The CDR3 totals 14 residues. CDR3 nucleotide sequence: TGTGCCAGCAGTTACTTGGGGGCTGGGCAGCCCCAGCATTTT. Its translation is CASSYLGAGQPQHF.

As DNA, the CDR3 is TGTGCCAGTAGTATTTTGGCGGACAACCCCATCGAGCAGTACTTC. Its protein is CASSILADNPIEQYF. V usage is TRBV19 and J usage is TRBJ2-7, with D possibly TRBD1 on 5 matching bases. Germline CDR1 LNHDA, CDR2 SQIVND (reference sequence). The length of the CDR3 is 15 residues. Deletions cut 3 bases from V and 6 bases from J, with 18 bases between.

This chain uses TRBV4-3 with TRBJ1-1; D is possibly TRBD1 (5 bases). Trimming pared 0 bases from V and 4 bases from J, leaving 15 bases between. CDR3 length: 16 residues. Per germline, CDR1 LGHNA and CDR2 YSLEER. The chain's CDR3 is CASSQDLEGRGTEAFF. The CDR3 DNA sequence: TGCGCCAGCAGCCAAGACCTGGAGGGACGGGGCACTGAAGCTTTCTTT.

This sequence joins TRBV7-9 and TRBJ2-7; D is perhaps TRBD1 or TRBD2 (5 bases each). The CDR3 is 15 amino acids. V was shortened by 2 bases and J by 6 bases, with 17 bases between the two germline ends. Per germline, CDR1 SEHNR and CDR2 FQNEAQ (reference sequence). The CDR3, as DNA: TGTGCCAGCAGCTTATCCGCGGATCCGAGGGGCGAGCAGTACTTC. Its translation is CASSLSADPRGEQYF.

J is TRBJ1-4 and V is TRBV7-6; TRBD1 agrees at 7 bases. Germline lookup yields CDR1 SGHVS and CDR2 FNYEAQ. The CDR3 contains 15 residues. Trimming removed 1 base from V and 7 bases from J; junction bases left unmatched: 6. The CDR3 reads CASSLVAGGGEKLFF. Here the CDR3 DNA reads TGTGCCAGCAGCTTAGTGGCAGGGGGGGGTGAAAAACTGTTTTTT. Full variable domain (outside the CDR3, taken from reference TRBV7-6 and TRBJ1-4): GAGVSQSPRYKVTKRGQDVALRCDPISGHVSLYWYRQALGQGPEFLTYFNYEAQQDKSGLPNDRFSAERPEGSISTLTIQRTEQRDSAMYRCASSLVAGGGEKLFFGSGTQLSVL.

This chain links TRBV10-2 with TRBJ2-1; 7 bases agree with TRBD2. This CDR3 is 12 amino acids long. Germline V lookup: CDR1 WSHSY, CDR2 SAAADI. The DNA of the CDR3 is TGCGCAGCGGGAATCGAGGGCAATGAGCAGTTCTTC. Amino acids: CAAGIEGNEQFF.

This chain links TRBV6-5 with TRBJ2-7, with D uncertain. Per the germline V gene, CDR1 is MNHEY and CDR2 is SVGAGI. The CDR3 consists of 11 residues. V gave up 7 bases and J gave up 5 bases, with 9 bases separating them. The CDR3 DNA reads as TGTGCCAGCACCCAACAGAACGAGCAGTACTTC. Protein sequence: CASTQQNEQYF.

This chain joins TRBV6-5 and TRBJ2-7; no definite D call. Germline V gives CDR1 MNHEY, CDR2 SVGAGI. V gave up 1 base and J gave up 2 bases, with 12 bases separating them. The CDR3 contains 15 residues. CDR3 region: CASSYFPTETYEQYF. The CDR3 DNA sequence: TGTGCCAGCAGTTACTTCCCTACTGAGACCTACGAGCAGTACTTC.